Listed here are 3 T cell receptor beta chains from one sample, sequenced in a study of metastatic and nonmetastatic thyroid tumors. All patients reached thyroid surgery having received no treatment beforehand. TCRdb reprocessed the PCR reads using MiXCR. The profile shows tens of thousands of clones, 9.5% to 15% of them singletons. Sample: blood. The source of these receptors is a female donor with papillary thyroid cancer or a benign thyroid nodule (not recorded which). Some clones in this sample may be carry-over from other donors' samples.

This clone was picked up many times. The chain carries TRBV20-1 and TRBJ2-1; 8 bases agree with TRBD1. Germline assignment: CDR1 DFQATT and CDR2 SNEGSKA (reference sequence). The CDR3 loop spans 15 amino acids. V was pared by 3 bases and J by 6 bases, with 10 bases of the junction left unmatched. CDR3 residues: CSARGRQGAVNEQFF. The CDR3 DNA reads as TGCAGTGCTAGGGGTAGGCAGGGGGCCGTCAATGAGCAGTTCTTC.

At least ten counts were recorded for this clone. The chain is built from TRBV6-1 and TRBJ1-2; D possibly corresponds to TRBD1 (5 bases). This CDR3 comprises 16 residues. Germline loops: CDR1 MNHNS, CDR2 SASEGT. Trimming stripped 3 bases from V and 1 base from J, with 15 bases between. This CDR3 is CASSDVAGSGNYGYTF. The CDR3 DNA follows: TGTGCCAGCAGTGATGTGGCAGGGAGTGGTAACTATGGCTACACCTTC.

This clone has at least ten counts. The rearrangement joins TRBV19 to TRBJ1-1; 7 bases map to TRBD1. The germline V gene has CDR1 LNHDA and CDR2 SQIVND (reference sequence). The CDR3 spans 13 residues. Germline trimming cut 1 base from V and 9 bases from J; bases unmatched to any gene: 5. The CDR3 DNA reads TGTGCCAGTAGTATAGGAACAGGGGCCCAAGCTTTCTTT. This encodes CASSIGTGAQAFF.